These 5 T cell receptor beta chains were all obtained from the same sample, sequenced in a study of CD8+ T cells in alopecia areata. Isolated RNA was reverse transcribed into cDNA used as the sequencing template. Repertoires were generated with immunoSEQ multiplex PCR, while TCRdb's copy carries only in-frame clones and drops some. The table records around 61,000 clones, 45% to 50% of them present only once. Sequencing was performed on CD8+ T cells sorted from blood, taken at week 0. These receptors came from a human donor with alopecia areata.

V is TRBV2 and J is TRBJ2-7; no firm D call. V was pared by 6 bases and J by 3 bases, with 18 bases between. This CDR3 spans 15 amino acids. Germline V gives CDR1 SNHLY, CDR2 FYNNEI. The CDR3, as DNA: TGTGCCAGCAGCCCAACCGCCTACGGGCTCTACGAGCAGTACTTC. Encoded protein: CASSPTAYGLYEQYF.

This clone appeared a few times. J is TRBJ1-3 and V is TRBV15; no clear D. Germline V gives CDR1 LNHNV, CDR2 YYDKDF (reference sequence). With 4 bases removed from V and 8 bases from J, the gap between germline ends came to 15 bases. This CDR3 has 14 amino acids. The CDR3 reads CATSKNIFGHTIYF. Written as DNA, the CDR3 is TGTGCCACCAGCAAGAATATATTCGGTCACACCATATATTTT.

The V call is TRBV5-1, the J call TRBJ2-7; 12 bases are a match to TRBD2. The CDR3 is made up of 14 amino acids. The trim removed 4 bases at V and 6 bases at J, leaving 5 bases unmatched. CDR1 is SGHRS, CDR2 YFSETQ, per germline. Written as DNA, the CDR3 is TGCGCCAGCAGCAACGGACTAGCGGGACGCGAGCAGTACTTC. Translated: CASSNGLAGREQYF.

The V and J genes are TRBV7-8 and TRBJ2-5; TRBD1 might be the D (6 bases). The germline CDR1 and CDR2 sequences are SGHVS and FQNEAQ. This CDR3 has 13 amino acids. V was clipped by 1 base and J by 4 bases, with 7 bases between them. The CDR3 sequence: CASSLGRGETQYF. The CDR3 DNA sequence: TGTGCCAGCAGCTTAGGCAGGGGAGAGACCCAGTACTTC.

In its sample, this clone is medium-sized. This chain links TRBV13 with TRBJ1-1; possible D gene TRBD1, 5 bases. The ends were cut back, 5 bases at V and 0 bases at J, with 13 bases in the middle. This CDR3 contains 15 residues. Germline V gene data show CDR1 as PRHDT and CDR2 as FYEKMQ (reference sequence). The CDR3 protein is CASSPPGRMNTEAFF. CDR3 coding DNA: TGTGCCAGCAGCCCTCCGGGACGGATGAACACTGAAGCTTTCTTT.